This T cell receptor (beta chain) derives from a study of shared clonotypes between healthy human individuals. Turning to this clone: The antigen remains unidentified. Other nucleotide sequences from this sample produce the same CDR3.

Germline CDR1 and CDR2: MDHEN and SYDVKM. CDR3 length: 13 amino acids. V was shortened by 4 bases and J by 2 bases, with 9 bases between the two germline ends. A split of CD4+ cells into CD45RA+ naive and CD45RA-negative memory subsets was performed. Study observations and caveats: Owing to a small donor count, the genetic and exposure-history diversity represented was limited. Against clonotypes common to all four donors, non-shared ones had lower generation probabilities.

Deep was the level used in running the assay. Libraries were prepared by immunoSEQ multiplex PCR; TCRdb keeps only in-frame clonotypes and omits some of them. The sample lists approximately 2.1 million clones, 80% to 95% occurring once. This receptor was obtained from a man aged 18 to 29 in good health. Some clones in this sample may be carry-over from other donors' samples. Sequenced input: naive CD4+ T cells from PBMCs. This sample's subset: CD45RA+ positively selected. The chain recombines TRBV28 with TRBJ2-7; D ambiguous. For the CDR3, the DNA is TGTGCCAGCAGTTCGGGCCTCACCTACGAGCAGTACTTC. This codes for CASSSGLTYEQYF.